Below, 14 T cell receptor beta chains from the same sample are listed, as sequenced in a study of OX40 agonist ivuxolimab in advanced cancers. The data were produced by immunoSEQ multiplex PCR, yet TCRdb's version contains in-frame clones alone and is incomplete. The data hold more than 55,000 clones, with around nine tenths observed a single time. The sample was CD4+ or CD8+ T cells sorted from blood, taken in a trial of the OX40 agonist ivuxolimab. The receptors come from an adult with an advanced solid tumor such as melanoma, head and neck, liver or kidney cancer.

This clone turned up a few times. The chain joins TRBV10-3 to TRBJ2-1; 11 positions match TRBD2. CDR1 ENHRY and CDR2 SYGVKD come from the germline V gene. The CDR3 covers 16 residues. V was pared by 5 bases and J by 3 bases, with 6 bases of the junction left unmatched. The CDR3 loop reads CAISRPGLADYNEQFF. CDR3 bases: TGTGCCATCAGTAGGCCGGGACTAGCGGACTACAATGAGCAGTTCTTC.

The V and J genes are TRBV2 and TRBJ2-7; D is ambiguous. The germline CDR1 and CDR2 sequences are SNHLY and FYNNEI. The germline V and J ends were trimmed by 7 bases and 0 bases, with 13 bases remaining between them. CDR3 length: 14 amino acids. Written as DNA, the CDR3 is TGTGCCAGCACTTCGAACGCGCGCTCCTACGAGCAGTACTTC. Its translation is CASTSNARSYEQYF. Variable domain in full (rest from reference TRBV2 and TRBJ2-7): EPEVTQTPSHQVTQMGQEVILRCVPISNHLYFYWYRQILGQKVEFLVSFYNNEISEKSEIFDDQFSVERPDGSNFTLKIRSTKLEDSAMYFCASTSNARSYEQYFGPGTRLTVT.

Here the CDR3 DNA reads TGTGCCAGCAGCTTGTTGGGGATCGGGGAGCTGTTTTTT. Amino acid sequence: CASSLLGIGELFF. The chain recombines TRBV7-9 with TRBJ2-2; D ambiguous. The CDR3 runs 13 residues. The germline V gene encodes CDR1 SEHNR and CDR2 FQNEAQ (reference sequence). Trimming removed 3 bases from V and 7 bases from J, with 9 bases in between.

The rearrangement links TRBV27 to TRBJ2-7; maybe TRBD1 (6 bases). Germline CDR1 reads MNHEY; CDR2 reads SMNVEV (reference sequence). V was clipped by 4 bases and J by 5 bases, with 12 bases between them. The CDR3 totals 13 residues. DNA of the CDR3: TGTGCCAGCAGTTACAGGGAAGGAGACGAGCAGTACTTC. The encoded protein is CASSYREGDEQYF.

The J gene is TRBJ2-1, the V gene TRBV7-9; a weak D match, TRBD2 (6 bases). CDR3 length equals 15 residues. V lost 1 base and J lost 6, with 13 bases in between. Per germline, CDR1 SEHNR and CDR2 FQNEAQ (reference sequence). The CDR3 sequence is CASSLGRESLNEQFF. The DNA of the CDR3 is TGTGCCAGCAGCTTAGGCCGGGAGAGCCTCAATGAGCAGTTCTTC.

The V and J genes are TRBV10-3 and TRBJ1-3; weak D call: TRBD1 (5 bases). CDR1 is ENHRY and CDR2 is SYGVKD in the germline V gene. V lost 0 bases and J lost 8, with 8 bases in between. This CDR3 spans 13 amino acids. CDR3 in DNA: TGTGCCATCAGTGAGTCTCCAGGGTACACCATATATTTT. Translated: CAISESPGYTIYF.

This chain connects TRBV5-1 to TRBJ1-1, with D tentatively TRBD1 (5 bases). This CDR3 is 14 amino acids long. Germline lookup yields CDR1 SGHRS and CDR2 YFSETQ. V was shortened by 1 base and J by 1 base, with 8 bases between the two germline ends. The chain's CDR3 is CASSLTGGNTEAFF. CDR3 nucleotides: TGCGCCAGCAGCTTGACAGGCGGGAACACTGAAGCTTTCTTT.

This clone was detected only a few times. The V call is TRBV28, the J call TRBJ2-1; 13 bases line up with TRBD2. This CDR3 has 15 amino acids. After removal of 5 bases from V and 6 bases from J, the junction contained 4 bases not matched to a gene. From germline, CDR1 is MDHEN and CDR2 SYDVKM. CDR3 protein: CASSRTSGRANEQFF. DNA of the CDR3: TGTGCCAGCAGTCGAACTAGCGGGAGGGCCAATGAGCAGTTCTTC.

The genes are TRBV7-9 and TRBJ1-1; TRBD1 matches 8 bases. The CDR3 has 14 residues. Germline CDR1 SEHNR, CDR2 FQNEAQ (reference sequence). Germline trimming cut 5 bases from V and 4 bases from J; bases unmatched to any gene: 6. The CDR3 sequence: CASSISGGGTEAFF. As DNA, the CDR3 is TGTGCCAGCAGCATCTCAGGGGGCGGCACTGAAGCTTTCTTT.

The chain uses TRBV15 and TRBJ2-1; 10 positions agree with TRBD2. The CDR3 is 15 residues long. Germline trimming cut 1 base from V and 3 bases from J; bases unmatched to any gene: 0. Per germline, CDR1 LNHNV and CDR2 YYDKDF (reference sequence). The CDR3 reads CATSRASGSYNEQFF. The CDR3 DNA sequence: TGTGCCACCAGCAGAGCTAGCGGGAGCTACAATGAGCAGTTCTTC.

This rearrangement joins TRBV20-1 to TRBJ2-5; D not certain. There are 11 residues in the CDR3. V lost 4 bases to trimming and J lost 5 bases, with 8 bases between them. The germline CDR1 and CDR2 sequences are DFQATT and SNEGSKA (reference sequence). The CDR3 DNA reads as TGCAGTGCTACTAGGGCGGAGACCCAGTACTTC. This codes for CSATRAETQYF.

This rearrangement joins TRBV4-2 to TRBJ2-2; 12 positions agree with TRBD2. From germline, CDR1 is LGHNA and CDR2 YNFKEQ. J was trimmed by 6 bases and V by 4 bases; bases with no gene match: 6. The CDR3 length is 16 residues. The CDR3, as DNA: TGTGCCAGCAGCCGGGCGGGACTAGCGGGTTCCGGGGAGCTGTTTTTT. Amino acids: CASSRAGLAGSGELFF.

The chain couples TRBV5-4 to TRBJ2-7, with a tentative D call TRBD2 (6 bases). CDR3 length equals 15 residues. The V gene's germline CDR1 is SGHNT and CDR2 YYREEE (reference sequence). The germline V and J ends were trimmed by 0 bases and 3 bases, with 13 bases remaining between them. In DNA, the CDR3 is TGTGCCAGCAGCTTGGGGGGGGAGATTGTCTACGAGCAGTACTTC. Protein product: CASSLGGEIVYEQYF.

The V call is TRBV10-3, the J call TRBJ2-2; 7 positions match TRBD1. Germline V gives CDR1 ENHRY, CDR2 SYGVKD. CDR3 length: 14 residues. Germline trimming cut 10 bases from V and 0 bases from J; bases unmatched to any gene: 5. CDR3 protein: CASAGTANTGELFF. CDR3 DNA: TGTGCCAGTGCCGGGACAGCGAACACCGGGGAGCTGTTTTTT.